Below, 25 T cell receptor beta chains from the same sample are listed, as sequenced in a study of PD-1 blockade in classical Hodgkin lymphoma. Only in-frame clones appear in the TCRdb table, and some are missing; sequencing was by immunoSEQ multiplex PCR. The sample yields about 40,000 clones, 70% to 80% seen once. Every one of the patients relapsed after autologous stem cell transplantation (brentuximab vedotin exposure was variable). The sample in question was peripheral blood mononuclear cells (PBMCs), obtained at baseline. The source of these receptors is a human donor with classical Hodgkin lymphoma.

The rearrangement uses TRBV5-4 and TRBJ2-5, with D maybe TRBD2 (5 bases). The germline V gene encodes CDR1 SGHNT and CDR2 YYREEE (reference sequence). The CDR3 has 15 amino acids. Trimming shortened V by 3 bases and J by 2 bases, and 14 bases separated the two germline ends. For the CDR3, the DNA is TGTGCCAGCAGCTCAGAGGGAGTACGTCAAGAGACCCAGTACTTC. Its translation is CASSSEGVRQETQYF.

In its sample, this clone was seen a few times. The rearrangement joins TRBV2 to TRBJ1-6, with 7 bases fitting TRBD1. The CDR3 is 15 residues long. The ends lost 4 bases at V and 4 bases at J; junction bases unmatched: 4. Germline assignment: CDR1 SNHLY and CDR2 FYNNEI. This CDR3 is CASSGRDSYNSPLHF. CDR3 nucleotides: TGTGCCAGCAGTGGTCGGGACAGTTATAATTCACCCCTCCACTTT.

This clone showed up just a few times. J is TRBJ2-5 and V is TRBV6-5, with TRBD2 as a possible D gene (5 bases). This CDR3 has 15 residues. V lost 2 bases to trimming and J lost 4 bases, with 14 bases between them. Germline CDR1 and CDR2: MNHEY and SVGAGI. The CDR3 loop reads CASSYGWEYPETQYF. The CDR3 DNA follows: TGTGCCAGCAGTTACGGGTGGGAGTACCCAGAGACCCAGTACTTC.

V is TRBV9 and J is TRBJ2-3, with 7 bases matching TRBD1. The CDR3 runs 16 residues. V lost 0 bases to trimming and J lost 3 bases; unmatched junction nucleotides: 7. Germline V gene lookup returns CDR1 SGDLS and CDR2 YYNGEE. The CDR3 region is CASSVGGGPGTDTQYF. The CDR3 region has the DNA TGTGCCAGCAGCGTAGGAGGGGGCCCAGGGACAGATACGCAGTATTTT.

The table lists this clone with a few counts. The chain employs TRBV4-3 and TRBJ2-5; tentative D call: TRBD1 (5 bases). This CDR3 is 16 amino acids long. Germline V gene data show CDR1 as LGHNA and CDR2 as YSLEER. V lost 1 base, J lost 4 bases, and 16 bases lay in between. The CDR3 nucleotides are TGCGCCAGCAGCCAAGGGGGCGTTCAAAGAGGAGAGACCCAGTACTTC. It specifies CASSQGGVQRGETQYF.

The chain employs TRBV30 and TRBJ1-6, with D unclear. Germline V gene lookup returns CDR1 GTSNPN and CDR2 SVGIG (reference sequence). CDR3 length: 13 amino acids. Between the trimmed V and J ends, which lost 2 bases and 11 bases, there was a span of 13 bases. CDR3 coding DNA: TGTGCCTGGAGTTCACCCGCCATAGCACCCCTCCACTTT. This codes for CAWSSPAIAPLHF. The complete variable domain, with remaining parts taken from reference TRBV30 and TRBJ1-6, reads SQTIHQWPATLVQPVGSPLSLECTVEGTSNPNLYWYRQAAGRGLQLLFYSVGIGQISSEVPQNLSASRPQDRQFILSSKKLLLSDSGFYLCAWSSPAIAPLHFGNGTRLTVT.

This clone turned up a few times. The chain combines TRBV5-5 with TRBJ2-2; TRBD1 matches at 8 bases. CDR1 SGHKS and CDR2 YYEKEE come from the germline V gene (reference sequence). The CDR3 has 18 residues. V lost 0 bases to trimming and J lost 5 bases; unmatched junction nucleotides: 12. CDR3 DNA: TGTGCCAGCAGCTTGGGCCCGGAAAGGACAGGGAAAACCGGGGAGCTGTTTTTT. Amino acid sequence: CASSLGPERTGKTGELFF.

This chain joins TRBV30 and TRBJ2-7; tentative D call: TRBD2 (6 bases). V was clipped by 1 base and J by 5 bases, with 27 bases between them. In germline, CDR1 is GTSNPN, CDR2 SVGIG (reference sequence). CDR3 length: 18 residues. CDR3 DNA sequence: TGTGCCTGGAGTGGCTGGGGTGGAGGTGGCGCGGGGCTCGACGAGCAGTACTTC. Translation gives CAWSGWGGGGAGLDEQYF.

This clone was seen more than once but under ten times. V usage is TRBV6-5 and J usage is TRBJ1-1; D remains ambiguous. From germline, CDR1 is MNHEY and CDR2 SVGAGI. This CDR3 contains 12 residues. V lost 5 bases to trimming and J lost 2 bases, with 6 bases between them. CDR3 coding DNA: TGTGCCAGCAGTCGATTAAACACTGAAGCTTTCTTT. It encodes CASSRLNTEAFF.

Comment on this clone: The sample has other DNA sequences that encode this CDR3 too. Written as DNA, the CDR3 is TGCGCCAGCAGCCAGGACAGGGGTGGGTATGGCTACACCTTC. Translated, it gives CASSQDRGGYGYTF. This chain links TRBV4-3 with TRBJ1-2, with TRBD1 matching 9 bases. Germline CDR1 is LGHNA and CDR2 is YSLEER. The ends lost 3 bases at V and 5 bases at J; junction bases unmatched: 4. The CDR3 extends over 14 amino acids.

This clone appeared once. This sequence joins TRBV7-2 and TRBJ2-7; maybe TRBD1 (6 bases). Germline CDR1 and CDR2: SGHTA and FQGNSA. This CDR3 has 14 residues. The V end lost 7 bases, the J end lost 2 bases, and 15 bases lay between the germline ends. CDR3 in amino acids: CASTSPQGTYEQYF. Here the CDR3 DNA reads TGTGCCAGCACCTCCCCACAGGGAACCTACGAGCAGTACTTC.

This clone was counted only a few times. The CDR3 here is CASSTRRDRDGYTF. The CDR3 DNA sequence: TGTGCCAGCAGCACCCGCCGGGACAGGGATGGCTACACCTTC. The chain joins TRBV21-1 to TRBJ1-2; TRBD1, the D gene given by the table, was not confirmed from the DNA. TRBV21-1 is flagged as a pseudogene. The CDR3 is 14 amino acids.

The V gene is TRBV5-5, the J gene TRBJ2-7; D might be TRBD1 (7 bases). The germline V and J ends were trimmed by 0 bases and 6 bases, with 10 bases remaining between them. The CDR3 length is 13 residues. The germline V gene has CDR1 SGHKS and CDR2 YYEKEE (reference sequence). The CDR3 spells CASSLGQGGEQYF. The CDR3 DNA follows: TGTGCCAGCAGCTTGGGTCAGGGGGGCGAGCAGTACTTC.

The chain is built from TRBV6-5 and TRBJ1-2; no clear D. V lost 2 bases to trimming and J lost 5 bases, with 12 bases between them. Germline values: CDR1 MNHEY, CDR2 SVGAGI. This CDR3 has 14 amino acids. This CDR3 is CASSYRGTRYGYTF. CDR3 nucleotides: TGTGCCAGCAGTTACCGTGGCACCCGATATGGCTACACCTTC.

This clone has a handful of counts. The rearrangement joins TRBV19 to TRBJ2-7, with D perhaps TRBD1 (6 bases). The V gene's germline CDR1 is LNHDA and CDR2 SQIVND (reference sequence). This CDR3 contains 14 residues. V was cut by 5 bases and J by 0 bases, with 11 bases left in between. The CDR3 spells CASSFRTASYEQYF. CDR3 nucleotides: TGTGCCAGTAGTTTCCGGACAGCCTCCTACGAGCAGTACTTC.

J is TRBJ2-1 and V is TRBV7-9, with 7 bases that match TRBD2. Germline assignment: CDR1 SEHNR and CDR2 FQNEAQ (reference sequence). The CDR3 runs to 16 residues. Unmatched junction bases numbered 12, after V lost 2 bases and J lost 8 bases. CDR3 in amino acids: CASSLFVGWEGDEQFF. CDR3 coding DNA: TGTGCCAGCAGCTTATTTGTCGGCTGGGAGGGCGATGAGCAGTTCTTC.

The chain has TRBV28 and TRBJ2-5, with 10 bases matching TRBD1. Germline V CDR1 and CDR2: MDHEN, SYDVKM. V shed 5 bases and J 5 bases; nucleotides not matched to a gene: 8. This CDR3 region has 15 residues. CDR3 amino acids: CASSIPAGQGETQYF. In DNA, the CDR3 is TGTGCCAGCAGTATTCCCGCGGGACAGGGGGAGACCCAGTACTTC.

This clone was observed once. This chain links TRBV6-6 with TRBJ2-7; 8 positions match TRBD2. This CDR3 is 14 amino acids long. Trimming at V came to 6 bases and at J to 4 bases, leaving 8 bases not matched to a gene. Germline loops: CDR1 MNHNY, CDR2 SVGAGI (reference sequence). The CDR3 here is CASSLLAGLYEQYF. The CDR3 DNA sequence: TGTGCCAGCAGCCTCCTAGCGGGTCTTTACGAGCAGTACTTC.

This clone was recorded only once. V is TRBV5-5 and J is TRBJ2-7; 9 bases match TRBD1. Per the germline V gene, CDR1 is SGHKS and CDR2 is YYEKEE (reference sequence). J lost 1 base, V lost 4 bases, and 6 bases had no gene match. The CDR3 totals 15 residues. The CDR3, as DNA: TGTGCCAGCAGCGGGGAACAGGGGGCATCCTACGAGCAGTACTTC. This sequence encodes CASSGEQGASYEQYF.

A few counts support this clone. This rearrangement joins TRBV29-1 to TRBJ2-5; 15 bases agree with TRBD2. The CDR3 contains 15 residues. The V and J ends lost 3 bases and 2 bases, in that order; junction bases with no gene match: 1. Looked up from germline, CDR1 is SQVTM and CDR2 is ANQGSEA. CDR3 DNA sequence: TGCAGCGTTGATGGACTAGCGGGAGGGCAAGAGACCCAGTACTTC. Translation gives CSVDGLAGGQETQYF.

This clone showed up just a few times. The CDR3 DNA sequence: TGTGCCAGCCCCCCGCGAAGGGACGGCGGAGAAGCTTTCTTT. Translating gives CASPPRRDGGEAFF. The chain carries TRBV9 and TRBJ1-1, with a weak D call TRBD1 (5 bases). V dropped 7 bases and J dropped 8 bases, with 21 bases sitting between them. This CDR3 region has 14 residues. Looked up from germline, CDR1 is SGDLS and CDR2 is YYNGEE.

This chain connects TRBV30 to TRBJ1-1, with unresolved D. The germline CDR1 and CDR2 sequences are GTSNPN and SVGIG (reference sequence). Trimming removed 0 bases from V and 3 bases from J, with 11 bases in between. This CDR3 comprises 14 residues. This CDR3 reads CAWSVLQSDTEAFF. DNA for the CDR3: TGTGCCTGGAGTGTCCTACAGTCGGACACTGAAGCTTTCTTT.

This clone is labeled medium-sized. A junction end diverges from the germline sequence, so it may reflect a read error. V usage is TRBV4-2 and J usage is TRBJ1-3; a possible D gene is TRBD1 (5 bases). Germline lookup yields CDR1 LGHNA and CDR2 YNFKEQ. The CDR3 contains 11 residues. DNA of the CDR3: TGTGCCAGCAGCCCGGGGACCCTGCTATCATTT. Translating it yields CASSPGTLLSF.

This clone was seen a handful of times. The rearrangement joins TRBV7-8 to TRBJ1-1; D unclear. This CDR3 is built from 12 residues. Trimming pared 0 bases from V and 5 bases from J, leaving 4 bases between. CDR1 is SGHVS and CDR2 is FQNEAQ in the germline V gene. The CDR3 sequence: CASSLAGTEAFF. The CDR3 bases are TGTGCCAGCAGCTTAGCGGGTACTGAAGCTTTCTTT.

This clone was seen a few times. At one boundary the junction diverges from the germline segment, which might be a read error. In DNA form, the CDR3 reads TGTGCCAGCAGTAAGGGCCCAGCGCCCTTAGAACACTTC. It yields the protein CASSKGPAPLEHF. V usage is TRBV28 and J usage is TRBJ2-4, with D hard to call. The V gene's germline CDR1 is MDHEN and CDR2 SYDVKM. This CDR3 comprises 13 residues.